These 19 T cell receptor beta chains originate from one sample sequenced in a study of blood T cells in healthy people across ages. Using a J-beta primer mix together with a sample-barcoded 5' primer, a second PCR was run for roughly 6 to 12 cycles. TCRdb ran MiXCR on the 5' RACE reads and lists one entry per CDR3 protein. The sample holds about 720,000 distinct CDR3 sequences, around 25% seen once. This sample was also put to use in a study of T cells of mothers and their children.

Input material: blood. These receptors all stem from a boy aged 5-17 years in good health.

V and J are TRBV7-2 and TRBJ2-7; D remains unclear. The V gene's germline CDR1 is SGHTA and CDR2 FQGNSA. V dropped 1 base and J dropped 6 bases, with 13 bases sitting between them. CDR3 length: 14 residues. CDR3 protein: CASSLVLQLREQYF. CDR3 in DNA: TGTGCCAGCAGCTTAGTTCTCCAACTCCGCGAGCAGTACTTC. The full variable domain, its missing parts supplied by reference TRBV7-2 and TRBJ2-7, is GAGVSQSPSNKVTEKGKDVELRCDPISGHTALYWYRQSLGQGLEFLIYFQGNSAPDKSGLPSDRFSAERTGGSVSTLTIQRTQQEDSAVYLCASSLVLQLREQYFGPGTRLTVT.

The J gene is TRBJ1-1, the V gene TRBV11-3; D is unresolved. This CDR3 has 13 residues. Trimming shortened V by 5 bases and J by 7 bases, and 14 bases separated the two germline ends. The germline gives CDR1 SGHNT, CDR2 YENEEA. As DNA, the CDR3 is TGTGCCAGCAGCATAAGTCCGGGAGGTGAAGCTTTCTTT. Protein: CASSISPGGEAFF.

In its sample, this clonotype was seen a few times. This chain joins TRBV20-1 and TRBJ1-2; D unclear. With 5 bases removed from V and 1 base from J, the gap between germline ends came to 17 bases. The CDR3 contains 15 residues. Germline CDR1 is DFQATT and CDR2 is SNEGSKA (reference sequence). CDR3 sequence (DNA): TGCAGTGCTCCCCACTTTGAAATCGATAACTATGGCTACACCTTC. Protein sequence: CSAPHFEIDNYGYTF.

This sequence joins TRBV7-2 and TRBJ2-5, with 8 positions matching TRBD1. Germline V gene sequence: CDR1 SGHTA, CDR2 FQGNSA. Trimming at V came to 5 bases and at J to 1 base, leaving 3 bases not matched to a gene. CDR3 length: 14 amino acids. The CDR3: CASSTTGAQETQYF. In DNA, the CDR3 is TGTGCCAGCAGCACGACAGGGGCCCAAGAGACCCAGTACTTC. Complete variable domain (other parts from reference TRBV7-2 and TRBJ2-5): GAGVSQSPSNKVTEKGKDVELRCDPISGHTALYWYRQSLGQGLEFLIYFQGNSAPDKSGLPSDRFSAERTGGSVSTLTIQRTQQEDSAVYLCASSTTGAQETQYFGPGTRLLVL.

This chain joins TRBV4-1 and TRBJ2-1; 7 bases agree with TRBD2. CDR3 length: 18 residues. Germline trimming cut 7 bases from V and 5 bases from J; bases unmatched to any gene: 20. CDR1 is MGHRA and CDR2 is YSYEKL in the germline V gene. CDR3 sequence: CASTHPASGIALNNEQFF. CDR3 coding DNA: TGCGCCAGCACCCACCCGGCTAGCGGAATCGCCCTAAACAATGAGCAGTTCTTC.

Only a few counts were recorded for this clonotype. This chain uses TRBV6-2 or TRBV6-3 with TRBJ2-3, with D possibly TRBD2 on 5 matching bases. Germline CDR1 is MNHEY and CDR2 is SVGEGT. The germline V and J ends were trimmed by 8 bases and 6 bases, with 15 bases remaining between them. The length of the CDR3 is 13 residues. This chain's CDR3 is CASRPGLSDTQYF. CDR3 bases: TGTGCCAGCCGACCTGGACTCTCGGATACGCAGTATTTT.

This clonotype came up many times. This chain joins TRBV12-3 or TRBV12-4 and TRBJ1-1, with 7 nucleotides matching TRBD1. CDR3 length: 13 residues. V was clipped by 6 bases and J by 1 base; unmatched bases: 2. The CDR3 is CASSGQANTEAFF. Here the CDR3 DNA reads TGTGCCAGCAGCGGACAGGCGAACACTGAAGCTTTCTTT.

This clonotype was seen at least ten times. The rearrangement links TRBV7-2 to TRBJ1-1; tentatively, D is TRBD1 (5 bases). This CDR3 contains 13 residues. Deletions cut 2 bases from V and 4 bases from J, with 8 bases between. Per the germline V gene, CDR1 is SGHTA and CDR2 is FQGNSA. The CDR3: CASSLSGGTEAFF. The CDR3 bases are TGTGCCAGCAGCTTATCTGGGGGCACTGAAGCTTTCTTT.

The genes are TRBV4-3 and TRBJ2-5, with D possibly TRBD2 on 5 matching bases. This CDR3 has 17 residues. Trimming left V 4 bases short and J 5 bases short, with 23 bases between. Germline assignment: CDR1 LGHNA and CDR2 YSLEER. The CDR3 DNA is TGCGCCAGCAGCCTCGAAATAGAGGGCTGGATCATGGAGACCCAGTACTTC. Translation: CASSLEIEGWIMETQYF.

The table lists this clonotype with a few counts. For the CDR3, the DNA is TGTGCCAGCAGCTTAGAGGGGTACGGGAGGACCTACAATGAGCAGTTCTTC. Translating it yields CASSLEGYGRTYNEQFF. The rearrangement joins TRBV7-9 to TRBJ2-5; the match to TRBD2 covers 7 bases. The J call may be mistaken, given a closer DNA end match to TRBJ2-1. Germline V lookup: CDR1 SEHNR, CDR2 FQNEAQ (reference sequence). CDR3 length: 17 residues.

The rearrangement uses TRBV7-9 and TRBJ1-4; D uncertain. The V and J ends lost 4 bases and 2 bases respectively, with 8 bases between them. CDR1 and CDR2 (germline): SEHNR, FQNEAQ (reference sequence). This CDR3 has 14 amino acids. The CDR3 here is CASSYVETNEKLFF. The CDR3 DNA is TGTGCCAGCAGCTACGTCGAGACTAATGAAAAACTGTTTTTT. The variable domain in full, with the rest retrieved from reference TRBV7-9 and TRBJ1-4, is DTGVSQNPRHKITKRGQNVTFRCDPISEHNRLYWYRQTLGQGPEFLTYFQNEAQLEKSRLLSDRFSAERPKGSFSTLEIQRTEQGDSAMYLCASSYVETNEKLFFGSGTQLSVL.

This clonotype turned up a few times. V gene TRBV6-2 or TRBV6-3 combines with J gene TRBJ2-7, with 12 bases lining up with TRBD2. Germline lookup yields CDR1 MNHEY and CDR2 SVGEGT. J gave up 2 bases and V 6 bases, and 5 bases lay outside the gene matches. The CDR3 consists of 15 residues. The CDR3 bases are TGTGCCAGCAGCCCCGGACTAGCGGGGCCCTACGAGCAGTACTTC. Translation: CASSPGLAGPYEQYF.

This clonotype has only a few counts. V is TRBV7-8 and J is TRBJ2-7; unclear D gene. Trimming took 7 bases from V and 3 from J, leaving 16 bases between them. CDR3 size: 14 residues. Per germline, CDR1 SGHVS and CDR2 FQNEAQ. The CDR3 DNA reads TGTGCCAGCACCCTGACTCCTACTATCTACGAGCAGTACTTC. It is translated as CASTLTPTIYEQYF.

The chain employs TRBV4-3 and TRBJ2-6, with 9 positions matching TRBD1. With V trimmed by 1 base and J by 2 bases, 6 bases remained unmatched. The CDR3 spans 18 residues. Germline lookup yields CDR1 LGHNA and CDR2 YSLEER. The CDR3 reads CASSQGGQGAPGANVLTF. CDR3 nucleotides: TGCGCCAGCAGCCAAGGGGGACAGGGAGCTCCTGGGGCCAACGTCCTGACTTTC.

This clonotype turned up a few times. This sequence joins TRBV7-2 and TRBJ2-7; D is uncertain. The CDR3 is 12 amino acids. V gave up 7 bases and J gave up 7 bases, with 14 bases separating them. Germline V gene data show CDR1 as SGHTA and CDR2 as FQGNSA. The chain's CDR3 is CASMTTIGEQYF. The CDR3 nucleotides are TGTGCCAGCATGACAACAATAGGGGAGCAGTACTTC.

This clonotype was detected many times. This chain joins TRBV28 and TRBJ1-2, with D possibly TRBD1 on 5 matching bases. V was trimmed by 6 bases and J by 8 bases, leaving 13 bases between them. CDR1 MDHEN and CDR2 SYDVKM come from the germline V gene. This CDR3 is 12 amino acids long. In DNA, the CDR3 is TGTGCCAGCAGCATAAGGGGTTTCGGCTACACCTTC. Protein sequence: CASSIRGFGYTF.

CDR3 in DNA: TGTGCCAGCAGGCCTGGAGCAACTAATGAAAAACTGTTTTTT. As protein: CASRPGATNEKLFF. V is TRBV6-5 and J is TRBJ1-4; D is uncertain. Germline lookup yields CDR1 MNHEY and CDR2 SVGAGI. Deletions cut 6 bases from V and 0 bases from J, with 8 bases between. The CDR3 length is 14 residues.

This clonotype appeared a few times. This chain links TRBV7-2 with TRBJ2-5, with 7 bases lining up with TRBD2. V lost 9 bases to trimming and J lost 1 base; unmatched junction nucleotides: 5. The CDR3 has 13 residues. Germline V lookup: CDR1 SGHTA, CDR2 FQGNSA. CDR3 DNA sequence: TGTGCCAGTAACACGGGGGGCCAAGAGACCCAGTACTTC. It yields the protein CASNTGGQETQYF.

This clonotype was seen only a few times. The rearrangement links TRBV2 to TRBJ1-4; D may be TRBD1 (5 bases). This CDR3 spans 16 amino acids. V lost 5 bases to trimming and J lost 0 bases, with 13 bases between them. Germline assignment: CDR1 SNHLY and CDR2 FYNNEI. CDR3 bases: TGTGCCAGCAGTATGACAGCTCGATCAACTAATGAAAAACTGTTTTTT. This sequence encodes CASSMTARSTNEKLFF.